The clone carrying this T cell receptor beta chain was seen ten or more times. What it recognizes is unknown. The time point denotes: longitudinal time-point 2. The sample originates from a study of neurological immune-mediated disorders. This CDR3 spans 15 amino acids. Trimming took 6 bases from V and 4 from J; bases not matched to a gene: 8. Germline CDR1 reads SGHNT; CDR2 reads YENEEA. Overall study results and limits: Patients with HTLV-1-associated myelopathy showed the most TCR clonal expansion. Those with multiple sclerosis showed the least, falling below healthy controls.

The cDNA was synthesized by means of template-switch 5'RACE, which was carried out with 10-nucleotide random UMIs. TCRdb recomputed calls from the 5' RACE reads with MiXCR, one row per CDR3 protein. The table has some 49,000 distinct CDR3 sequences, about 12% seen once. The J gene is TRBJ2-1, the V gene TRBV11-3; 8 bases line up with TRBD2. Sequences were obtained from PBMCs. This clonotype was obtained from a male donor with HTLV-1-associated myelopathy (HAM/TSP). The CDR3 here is CASSISGDLYNEQFF. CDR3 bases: TGTGCCAGCAGTATTAGCGGGGACTTATACAATGAGCAGTTCTTC.